The 4 T cell receptor beta chains listed next were all sequenced from one sample in a study of post-analysis software for immune sequencing data. The library was made from cDNA and included unique molecular identifiers. One entry per CDR3 protein results from TCRdb running MiXCR on the PCR reads. The data hold roughly 730,000 distinct CDR3 sequences, with 25% to 30% observed a single time. Which antigens these TCRs recognize remains unknown. Whole-study findings and limits: TRBV5-6, TRBV5-1 and TRBV20-1 belonged to a set of roughly five TRBV segments that were more frequent in patients than controls.

Input material: blood. All receptors come from a girl aged 10-17 years with multiple sclerosis.

This chain joins TRBV12-3 or TRBV12-4 and TRBJ2-5; TRBD2 agrees at 8 bases. The length of the CDR3 is 17 residues. The junction had 18 bases not matched to a gene; V was cut back by 1 base and J by 11 bases. The CDR3 sequence is CASSLGNGGARRNEQYF. As DNA, the CDR3 is TGTGCCAGCAGTTTAGGTAACGGGGGGGCGAGGAGGAATGAGCAGTACTTC.

This clonotype was counted between two and nine times. The V and J genes are TRBV7-2 and TRBJ2-1, with no clear D. CDR3 length equals 15 residues. The germline V gene encodes CDR1 SGHTA and CDR2 FQGNSA. Trimming shortened V by 1 base and J by 0 bases, and 7 bases separated the two germline ends. The CDR3 is CASSLDKSSYNEQFF. The CDR3 coding sequence is TGTGCCAGCAGCTTAGATAAGAGCTCCTACAATGAGCAGTTCTTC.

This clonotype was seen only a few times. The rearrangement uses TRBV20-1 and TRBJ2-3; D might be TRBD1 or TRBD2, each matching 5 bases. V was cut by 0 bases and J by 4 bases, with 17 bases left in between. CDR1 and CDR2 (germline): DFQATT, SNEGSKA (reference sequence). The CDR3 has 16 residues. CDR3 loop: CSARDRDGPRADTQYF. In DNA, the CDR3 is TGCAGTGCTAGAGATCGGGACGGACCAAGGGCAGATACGCAGTATTTT.

This clonotype was seen a few times. This chain links TRBV29-1 with TRBJ2-7, with a tentative D call TRBD1 (5 bases). Germline lookup yields CDR1 SQVTM and CDR2 ANQGSEA. This CDR3 is built from 12 residues. V dropped 6 bases and J dropped 6 bases, with 15 bases sitting between them. DNA for the CDR3: TGCAGCGTAGAGAAAACAGGTTCCGAGCAGTACTTC. The encoded protein is CSVEKTGSEQYF.